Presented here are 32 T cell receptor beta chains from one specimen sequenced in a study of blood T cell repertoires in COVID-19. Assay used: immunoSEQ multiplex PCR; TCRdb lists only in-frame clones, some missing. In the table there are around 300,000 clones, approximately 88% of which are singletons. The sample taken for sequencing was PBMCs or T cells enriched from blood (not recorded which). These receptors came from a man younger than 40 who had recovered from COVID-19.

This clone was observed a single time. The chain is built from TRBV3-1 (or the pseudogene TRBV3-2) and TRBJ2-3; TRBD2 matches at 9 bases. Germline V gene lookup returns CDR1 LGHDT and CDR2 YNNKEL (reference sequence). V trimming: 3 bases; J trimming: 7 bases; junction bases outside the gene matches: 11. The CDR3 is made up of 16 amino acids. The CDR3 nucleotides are TGTGCCAGCAGCCACTATCGCAGCGGGGGGTGGAATACGCAGTATTTT. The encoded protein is CASSHYRSGGWNTQYF.

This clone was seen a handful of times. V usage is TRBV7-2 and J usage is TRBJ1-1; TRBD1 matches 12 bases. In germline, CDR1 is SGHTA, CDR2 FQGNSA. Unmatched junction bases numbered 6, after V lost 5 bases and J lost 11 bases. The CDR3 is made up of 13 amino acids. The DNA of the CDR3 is TGTGCCAGCAGCCCGGGACAGGGGGCGAGGGCTTTCTTT. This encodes CASSPGQGARAFF. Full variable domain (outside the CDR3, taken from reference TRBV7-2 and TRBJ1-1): GAGVSQSPSNKVTEKGKDVELRCDPISGHTALYWYRQSLGQGLEFLIYFQGNSAPDKSGLPSDRFSAERTGGSVSTLTIQRTQQEDSAVYLCASSPGQGARAFFGQGTRLTVV.

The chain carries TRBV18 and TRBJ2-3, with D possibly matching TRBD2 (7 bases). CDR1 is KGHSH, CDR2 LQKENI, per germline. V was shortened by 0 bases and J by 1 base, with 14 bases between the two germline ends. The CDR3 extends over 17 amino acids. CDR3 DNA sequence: TGTGCCAGCTCACCACCCGGAGGGCGGGGGCGCACAGATACGCAGTATTTT. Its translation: CASSPPGGRGRTDTQYF.

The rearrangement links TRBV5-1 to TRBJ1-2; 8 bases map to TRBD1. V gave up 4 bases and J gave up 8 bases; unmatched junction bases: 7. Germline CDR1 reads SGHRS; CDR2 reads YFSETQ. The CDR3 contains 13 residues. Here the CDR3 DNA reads TGCGCCAGCAGCGGCGGACAGGGCTTAGGCTACACCTTC. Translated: CASSGGQGLGYTF.

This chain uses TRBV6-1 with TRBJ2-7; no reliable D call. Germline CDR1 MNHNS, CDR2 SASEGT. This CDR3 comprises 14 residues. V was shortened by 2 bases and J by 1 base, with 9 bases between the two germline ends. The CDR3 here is CASSESADSYEQYF. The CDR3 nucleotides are TGTGCCAGCAGTGAATCCGCGGATTCCTACGAGCAGTACTTC.

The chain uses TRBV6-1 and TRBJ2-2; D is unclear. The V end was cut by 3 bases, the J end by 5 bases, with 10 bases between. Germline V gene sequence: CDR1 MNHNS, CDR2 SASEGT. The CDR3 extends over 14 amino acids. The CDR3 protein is CASSDVWATGELFF. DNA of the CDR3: TGTGCCAGCAGTGACGTATGGGCTACCGGGGAGCTGTTTTTT.

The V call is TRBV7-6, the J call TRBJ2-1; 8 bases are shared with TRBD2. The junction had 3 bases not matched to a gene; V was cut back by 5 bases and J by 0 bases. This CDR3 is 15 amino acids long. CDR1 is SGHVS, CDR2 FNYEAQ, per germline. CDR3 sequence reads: CASSRGGSSYNEQFF. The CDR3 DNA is TGTGCCAGCAGCCGGGGGGGGAGCTCCTACAATGAGCAGTTCTTC.

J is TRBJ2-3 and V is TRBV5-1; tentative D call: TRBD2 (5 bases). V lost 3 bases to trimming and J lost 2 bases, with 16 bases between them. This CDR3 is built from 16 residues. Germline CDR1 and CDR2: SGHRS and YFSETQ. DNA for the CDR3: TGCGCCAGCAGCTCCGGAGGCAAGTATACCACAGATACGCAGTATTTT. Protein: CASSSGGKYTTDTQYF.

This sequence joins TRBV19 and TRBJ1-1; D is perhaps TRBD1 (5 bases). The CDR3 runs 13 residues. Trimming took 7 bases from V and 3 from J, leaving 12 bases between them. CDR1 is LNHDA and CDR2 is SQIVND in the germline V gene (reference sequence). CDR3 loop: CASNKGFYTEAFF. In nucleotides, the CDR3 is TGTGCCAGTAATAAGGGGTTTTACACTGAAGCTTTCTTT. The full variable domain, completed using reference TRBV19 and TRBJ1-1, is DGGITQSPKYLFRKEGQNVTLSCEQNLNHDAMYWYRQDPGQGLRLIYYSQIVNDFQKGDIAEGYSVSREKKESFPLTVTSAQKNPTAFYLCASNKGFYTEAFFGQGTRLTVV.

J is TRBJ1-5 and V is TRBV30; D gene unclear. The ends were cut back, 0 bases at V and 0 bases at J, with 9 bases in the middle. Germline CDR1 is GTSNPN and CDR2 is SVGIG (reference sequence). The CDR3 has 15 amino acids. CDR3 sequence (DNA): TGTGCCTGGAGTGTGGAGTTTTATAGCAATCAGCCCCAGCATTTT. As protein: CAWSVEFYSNQPQHF.

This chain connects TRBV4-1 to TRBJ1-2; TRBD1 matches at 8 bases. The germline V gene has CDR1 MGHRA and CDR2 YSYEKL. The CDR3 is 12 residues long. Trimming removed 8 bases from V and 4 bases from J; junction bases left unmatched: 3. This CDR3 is CASFDRGYGYTF. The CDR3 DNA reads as TGCGCCAGCTTCGACAGGGGCTATGGCTACACCTTC.

The CDR3 DNA follows: TGCGCCAGCAATGGGTTAGCGGGGCAAGAGACCCAGTACTTC. Translated, it gives CASNGLAGQETQYF. The chain recombines TRBV5-1 with TRBJ2-5; 8 bases align to TRBD2. The CDR3 covers 14 residues. The V gene end was trimmed by 6 bases and the J gene end by 2 bases; junction bases not matched to a gene: 6. Germline V gene data show CDR1 as SGHRS and CDR2 as YFSETQ. The full variable domain, its missing parts supplied by reference TRBV5-1 and TRBJ2-5, is KAGVTQTPRYLIKTRGQQVTLSCSPISGHRSVSWYQQTPGQGLQFLFEYFSETQRNKGNFPGRFSGRQFSNSRSEMNVSTLELGDSALYLCASNGLAGQETQYFGPGTRLLVL.

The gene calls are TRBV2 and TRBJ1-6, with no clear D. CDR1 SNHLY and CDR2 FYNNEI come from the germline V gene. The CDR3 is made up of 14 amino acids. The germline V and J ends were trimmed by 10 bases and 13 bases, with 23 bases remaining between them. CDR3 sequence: CATKPEVSPGPLHF. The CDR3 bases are TGTGCCACCAAGCCAGAGGTCAGCCCGGGGCCCCTCCACTTT.

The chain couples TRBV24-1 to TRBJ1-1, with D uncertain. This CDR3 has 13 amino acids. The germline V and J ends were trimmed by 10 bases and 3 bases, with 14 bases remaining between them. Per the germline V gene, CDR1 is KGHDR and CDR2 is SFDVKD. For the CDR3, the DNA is TGTGCCACGAGGGCCGCTTTGGACACTGAAGCTTTCTTT. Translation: CATRAALDTEAFF.

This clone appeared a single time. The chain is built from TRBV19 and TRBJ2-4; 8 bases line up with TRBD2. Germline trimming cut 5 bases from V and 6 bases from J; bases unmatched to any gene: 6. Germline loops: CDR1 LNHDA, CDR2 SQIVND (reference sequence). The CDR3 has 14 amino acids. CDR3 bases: TGTGCCAGTAGTTACCGGGGGGGCCGAAACATTCAGTACTTC. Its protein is CASSYRGGRNIQYF.

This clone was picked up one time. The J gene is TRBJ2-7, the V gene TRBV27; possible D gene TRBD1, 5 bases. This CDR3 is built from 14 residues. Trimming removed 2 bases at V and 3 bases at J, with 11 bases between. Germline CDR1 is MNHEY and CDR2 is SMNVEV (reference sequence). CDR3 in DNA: TGTGCCAGCAGTTTACAGGCAGGGTTCTACGAGCAGTACTTC. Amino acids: CASSLQAGFYEQYF.

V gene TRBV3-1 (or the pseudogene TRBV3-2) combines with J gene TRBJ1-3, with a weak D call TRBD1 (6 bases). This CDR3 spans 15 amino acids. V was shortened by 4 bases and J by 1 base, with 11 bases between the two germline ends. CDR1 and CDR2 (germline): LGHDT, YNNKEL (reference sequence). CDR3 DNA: TGTGCCAGCAGCCCGGGCACAGGGTCTGGAAACACCATATATTTT. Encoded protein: CASSPGTGSGNTIYF.

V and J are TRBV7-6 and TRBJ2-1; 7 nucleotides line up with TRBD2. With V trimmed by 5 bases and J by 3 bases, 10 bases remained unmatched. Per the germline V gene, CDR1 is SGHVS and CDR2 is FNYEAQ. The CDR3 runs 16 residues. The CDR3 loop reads CASSRSDGGYYNEQFF. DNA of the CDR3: TGTGCCAGCAGCCGATCGGACGGGGGGTACTACAATGAGCAGTTCTTC.

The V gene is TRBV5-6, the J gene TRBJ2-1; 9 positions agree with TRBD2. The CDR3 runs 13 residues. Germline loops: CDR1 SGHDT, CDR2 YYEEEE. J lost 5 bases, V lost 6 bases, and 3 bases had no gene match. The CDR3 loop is CASTLAGHNEQFF. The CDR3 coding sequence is TGTGCCAGCACCCTAGCGGGGCACAATGAGCAGTTCTTC.

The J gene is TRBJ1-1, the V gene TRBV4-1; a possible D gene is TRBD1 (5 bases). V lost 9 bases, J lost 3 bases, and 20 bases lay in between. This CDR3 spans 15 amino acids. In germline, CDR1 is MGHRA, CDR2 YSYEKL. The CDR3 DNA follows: TGCGCCAGTTCGAGGAGGGGCCTGGGGGACACTGAAGCTTTCTTT. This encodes CASSRRGLGDTEAFF.

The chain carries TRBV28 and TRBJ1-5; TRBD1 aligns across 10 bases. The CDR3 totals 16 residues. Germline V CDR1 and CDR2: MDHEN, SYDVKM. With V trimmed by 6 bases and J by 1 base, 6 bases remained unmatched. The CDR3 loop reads CASRARQGASNQPQHF. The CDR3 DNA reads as TGTGCCAGCAGGGCTCGACAGGGGGCGAGCAATCAGCCCCAGCATTTT.

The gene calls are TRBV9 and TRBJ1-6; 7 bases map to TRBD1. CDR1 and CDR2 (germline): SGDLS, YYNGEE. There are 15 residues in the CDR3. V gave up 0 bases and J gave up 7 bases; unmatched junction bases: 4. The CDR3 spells CASSVADRENSPLHF. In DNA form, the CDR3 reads TGTGCCAGCAGCGTAGCCGACAGGGAAAATTCACCCCTCCACTTT.

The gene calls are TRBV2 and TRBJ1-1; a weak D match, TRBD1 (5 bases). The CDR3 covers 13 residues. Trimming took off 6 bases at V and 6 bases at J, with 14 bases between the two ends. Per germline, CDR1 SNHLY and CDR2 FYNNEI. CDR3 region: CASRGHEGAEAFF. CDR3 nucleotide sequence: TGTGCCAGCAGGGGCCACGAAGGGGCTGAAGCTTTCTTT.

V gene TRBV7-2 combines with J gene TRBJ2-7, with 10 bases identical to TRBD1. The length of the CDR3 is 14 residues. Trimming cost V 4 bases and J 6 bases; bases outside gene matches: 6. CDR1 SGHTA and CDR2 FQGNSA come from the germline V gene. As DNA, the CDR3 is TGTGCCAGCAGCTCCGGGACAGGGGTCCGCGAGCAGTACTTC. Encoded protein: CASSSGTGVREQYF.

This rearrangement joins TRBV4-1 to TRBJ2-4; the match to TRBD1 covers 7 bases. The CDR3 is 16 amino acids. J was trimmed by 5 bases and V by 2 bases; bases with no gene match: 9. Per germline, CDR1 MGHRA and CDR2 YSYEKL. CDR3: CASSQFTTGIQNIQYF. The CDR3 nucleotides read TGCGCCAGCAGCCAATTTACGACAGGGATACAAAACATTCAGTACTTC.

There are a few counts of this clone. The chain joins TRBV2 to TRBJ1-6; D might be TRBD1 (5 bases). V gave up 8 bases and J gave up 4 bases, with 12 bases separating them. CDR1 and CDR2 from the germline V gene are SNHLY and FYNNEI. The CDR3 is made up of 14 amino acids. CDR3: CASSETAYNSPLHF. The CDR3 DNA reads TGTGCCAGCTCCGAGACAGCTTATAATTCACCCCTCCACTTT.

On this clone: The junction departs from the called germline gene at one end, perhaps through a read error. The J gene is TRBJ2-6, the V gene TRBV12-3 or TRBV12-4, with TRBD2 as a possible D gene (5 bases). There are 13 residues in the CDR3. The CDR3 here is CRGPGSGANVLTF. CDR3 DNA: TGCCGCGGTCCGGGGTCTGGGGCCAACGTCCTGACTTTC.

The CDR3: CASSFSAGVYGYTF. In DNA form, the CDR3 reads TGTGCCAGCAGCTTTAGCGCAGGGGTCTATGGCTACACCTTC. The chain carries TRBV11-2 and TRBJ1-2; D perhaps matches TRBD1 (6 bases). With 3 bases removed from V and 4 bases from J, the gap between germline ends came to 12 bases. The CDR3 extends over 14 amino acids. CDR1 is SGHAT and CDR2 is FQNNGV in the germline V gene.

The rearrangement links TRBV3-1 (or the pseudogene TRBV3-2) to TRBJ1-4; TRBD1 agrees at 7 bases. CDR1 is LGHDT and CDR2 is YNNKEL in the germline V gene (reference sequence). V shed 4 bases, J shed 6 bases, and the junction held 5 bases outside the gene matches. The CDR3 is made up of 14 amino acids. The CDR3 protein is CASSRRDRYEKLFF. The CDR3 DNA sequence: TGTGCCAGCAGCCGCCGGGACAGATATGAAAAACTGTTTTTT.

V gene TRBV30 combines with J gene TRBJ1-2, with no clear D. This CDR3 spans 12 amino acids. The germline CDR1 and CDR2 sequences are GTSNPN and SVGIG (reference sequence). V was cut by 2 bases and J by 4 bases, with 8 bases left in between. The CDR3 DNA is TGTGCCTGGAGTTTGGCAGGCTATGGCTACACCTTC. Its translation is CAWSLAGYGYTF.

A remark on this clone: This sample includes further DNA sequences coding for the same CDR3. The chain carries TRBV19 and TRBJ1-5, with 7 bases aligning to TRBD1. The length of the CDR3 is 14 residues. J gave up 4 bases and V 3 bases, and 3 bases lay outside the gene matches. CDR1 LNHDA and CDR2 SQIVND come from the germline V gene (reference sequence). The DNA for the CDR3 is TGTGCCAGTAGTATCCGGGACAGAAATCAGCCCCAGCATTTT. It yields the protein CASSIRDRNQPQHF.

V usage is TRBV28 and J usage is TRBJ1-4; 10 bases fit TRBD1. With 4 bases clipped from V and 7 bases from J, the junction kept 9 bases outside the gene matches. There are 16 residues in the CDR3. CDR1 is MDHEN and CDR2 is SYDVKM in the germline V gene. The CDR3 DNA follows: TGTGCCAGCAGTTCCCCAGGGACAGGGGTAGGTGAAAAACTGTTTTTT. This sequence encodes CASSSPGTGVGEKLFF.